The source of this TCR beta chain is a study of blood T cell repertoires in COVID-19. Measured with immunoSEQ multiplex PCR; TCRdb has only the in-frame clones, and not every one. Of about 36,000 clones in the sample, around four fifths are singletons; the top ten hold around 42%. This receptor was identified in a human donor in a cohort sampled during active or convalescent COVID-19. The donor label of this sample is uncertain. Specimen: peripheral blood.

CDR3 region: CASSLGGEYNEQFF. The CDR3 DNA reads as TGCGCCAGCAGCTTGGGGGGCGAATACAATGAGCAGTTCTTC. The chain joins TRBV5-1 to TRBJ2-1; D perhaps matches TRBD1 (5 bases). V was clipped by 0 bases and J by 4 bases, with 8 bases between them. Germline loops: CDR1 SGHRS, CDR2 YFSETQ. The CDR3 loop spans 14 amino acids. Full variable domain (outside the CDR3, taken from reference TRBV5-1 and TRBJ2-1): KAGVTQTPRYLIKTRGQQVTLSCSPISGHRSVSWYQQTPGQGLQFLFEYFSETQRNKGNFPGRFSGRQFSNSRSEMNVSTLELGDSALYLCASSLGGEYNEQFFGPGTRLTVL.